Detailed here is one T cell receptor (beta chain). The sample holds a few counts of this clonotype. Its antigen target is currently unknown. Base qualities are not provided; no much larger clone lies one nucleotide away. Instrument on record: Illumina HiSeq 2500. TCR beta libraries were prepared by quantitative 5'-RACE with molecular barcodes. In the authors' own workflow: A new computational method based on a probabilistic model of VDJ rearrangement was used to identify disease-linked TCR variants. TCRdb reran the public reads through fastp at Q25 and MiXCR, keeping productive beta chains. Under each unique CDR3 protein, matching rows form one entry showing the most common genes and DNA. It is TCRdb's table, rather than the study itself, that gives the V and J calls and clone size. Recorded for this sample are about 540,000 distinct CDR3 sequences; about 13% of them occurred a single time. 6.8% of the sample rests with the top ten.

V is clipped by 2 bases and J by 0 bases, and the sequence between their germline boundaries is 11 bases long. The CDR3 sequence holds 15 residues, the cysteine and phenylalanine included. Only the CDR3 DNA stays, 45 bases, in frame from base 1. CDR1 and CDR2, per the germline V gene, are SGHRS and YFSETQ. The data belong to a study of CD8 T cells in ankylosing spondylitis (dated 2017 in TCRdb). About the investigation overall: The study profiled T cell receptor beta repertoires in healthy donors and ankylosing spondylitis patients to find disease-linked TCR variants. In total, the full study cohort was made up of about 110 healthy donors and 25 ankylosing spondylitis patients. Peripheral blood was sampled, and synovial fluid was additionally collected from ankylosing spondylitis patients. Findings and caveats that apply to the study as a whole: According to the report, matched synovial fluid samples from ankylosing spondylitis patients were significantly enriched for the disease-linked clones. Some of the motif variants had been reported before in the synovial fluid and blood of reactive arthritis patients, a finding that suggests common disease-initiation mechanisms. A TCR beta motif made up of several highly homologous amino acid variants appeared to be characteristic of blood from ankylosing spondylitis patients. The disease-linked clones had a CD8+ phenotype and were found at relatively low frequencies in peripheral blood.

The sequence derives from a male donor with ankylosing spondylitis. The sequence is built from TRBV5-1 and TRBJ1-1; a confident D gene designation cannot be given. The source material was blood, either unsorted or a sorted T cell fraction (not recorded which). The CDR3 is CASSFDPVLNTEAFF. In nucleotide form, the sequence is TGCGCCAGCAGCTTCGATCCGGTGTTGAACACTGAAGCTTTCTTT.